One sample yielded the 14 T cell receptor beta chains listed below, sequenced in a study of blood T cell repertoires in COVID-19. TCRdb's copy holds only in-frame clones and misses some; the assay was immunoSEQ multiplex PCR. There are some 150,000 clones in the sample; roughly 88% occur only once, and 6.5% to 9.5% lies in the top ten. Input material: peripheral blood. The receptors come from a woman aged 60-75 years with COVID-19, enrolled during active disease.

The V call is TRBV11-2, the J call TRBJ2-4; no firm D call. The CDR3 extends over 13 amino acids. From germline, CDR1 is SGHAT and CDR2 FQNNGV. V was shortened by 1 base and J by 4 bases, with 5 bases between the two germline ends. As DNA, the CDR3 is TGTGCCAGCAGCTTAGGAGAGAAAAACATTCAGTACTTC. It yields the protein CASSLGEKNIQYF.

CDR3 coding DNA: TGTGCCACCAGTGATTTTGGCAGGCCCACAGATACGCAGTATTTT. Protein sequence: CATSDFGRPTDTQYF. The V and J genes are TRBV24-1 and TRBJ2-3; the D is unclear. V lost 1 base, J lost 2 bases, and 9 bases lay in between. From germline, CDR1 is KGHDR and CDR2 SFDVKD. The CDR3 sequence is 15 residues long.

The V gene is TRBV7-9, the J gene TRBJ1-1, with a weak D call TRBD1 (5 bases). V lost 1 base, J lost 4 bases, and 10 bases lay in between. Germline lookup yields CDR1 SEHNR and CDR2 FQNEAQ (reference sequence). This CDR3 is 14 amino acids long. CDR3 coding DNA: TGTGCCAGCAGCTTAGGATCCGGGGGCACTGAAGCTTTCTTT. It codes for CASSLGSGGTEAFF.

This clone was counted between two and nine times. The chain links TRBV21-1 to TRBJ2-2; the DNA was not used to check the table's D call, TRBD1. TRBV21-1 is recorded as a pseudogene. The CDR3 contains 15 residues. The CDR3 spells CASSKEGANTGELFF. In DNA form, the CDR3 reads TGTGCCAGCAGCAAAGAGGGGGCGAACACCGGGGAGCTGTTTTTT.

V usage is TRBV19 and J usage is TRBJ2-5; D might be TRBD2 (7 bases). The V end lost 5 bases, the J end lost 5 bases, and 15 bases lay between the germline ends. Germline-derived CDR1 and CDR2 are LNHDA and SQIVND (reference sequence). The CDR3 is 14 amino acids. The CDR3 here is CASSWLQGGETQYF. In nucleotides, the CDR3 is TGTGCCAGTAGTTGGTTACAGGGAGGGGAGACCCAGTACTTC.

The V call is TRBV18, the J call TRBJ1-4; D is ambiguous. Trimming pared 5 bases from V and 3 bases from J, leaving 19 bases between. CDR3 length equals 17 residues. From germline, CDR1 is KGHSH and CDR2 LQKENI. CDR3 nucleotide sequence: TGTGCCAGCTCAATGATGACGTCGGGTCTGGCTAATGAAAAACTGTTTTTT. Protein: CASSMMTSGLANEKLFF.

The rearrangement uses TRBV6-5 and TRBJ1-3, with unresolved D. The CDR3 is 14 amino acids. Trimming stripped 6 bases from V and 4 bases from J, with 13 bases between. The germline gives CDR1 MNHEY, CDR2 SVGAGI. The CDR3 DNA follows: TGTGCCAGCAGCTCTCCGACAAGGGGAAACACCATATATTTT. As protein: CASSSPTRGNTIYF.

The V call is TRBV5-4, the J call TRBJ1-1, with unresolved D. The CDR3 extends over 16 amino acids. The germline V gene encodes CDR1 SGHNT and CDR2 YYREEE (reference sequence). V lost 1 base and J 5 bases, leaving 18 bases between the germline ends. The CDR3 reads CASSLPPRAPGTEAFF. CDR3 DNA sequence: TGTGCCAGCAGCTTGCCCCCCCGGGCGCCGGGAACTGAAGCTTTCTTT.

The CDR3 sequence: CASSPPPTGGGETQYF. For the CDR3, the DNA is TGTGCCAGCTCACCACCGCCGACAGGGGGCGGGGAGACCCAGTACTTC. The chain combines TRBV18 with TRBJ2-5; 10 bases fit TRBD1. This CDR3 comprises 16 residues. Germline V gene data show CDR1 as KGHSH and CDR2 as LQKENI. V lost 0 bases and J lost 5; bases outside the gene matches: 6. The full variable domain, completed using reference TRBV18 and TRBJ2-5, is NAGVMQNPRHLVRRRGQEARLRCSPMKGHSHVYWYRQLPEEGLKFMVYLQKENIIDESGMPKERFSAEFPKEGPSILRIQQVVRGDSAAYFCASSPPPTGGGETQYFGPGTRLLVL.

The chain employs TRBV6-5 and TRBJ2-1; 7 nucleotides agree with TRBD1. This CDR3 spans 14 amino acids. CDR1 is MNHEY and CDR2 is SVGAGI in the germline V gene. V lost 6 bases, J lost 3 bases, and 5 bases stayed unmatched. The CDR3 region is CASRSGQDYNEQFF. The CDR3 bases are TGTGCCAGCAGATCCGGACAGGACTACAATGAGCAGTTCTTC.

V usage is TRBV6-5 and J usage is TRBJ1-3, with TRBD1 identical over 7 bases. With V trimmed by 10 bases and J by 7 bases, 10 bases remained unmatched. The CDR3 loop spans 13 amino acids. From germline, CDR1 is MNHEY and CDR2 SVGAGI. This CDR3 reads CATQTETGNTIYF. CDR3 nucleotide sequence: TGTGCCACCCAAACCGAGACAGGGAACACCATATATTTT.

The V and J genes are TRBV3-1 (or the pseudogene TRBV3-2) and TRBJ1-1; D is ambiguous. V was shortened by 0 bases and J by 0 bases, with 11 bases between the two germline ends. Germline-derived CDR1 and CDR2 are LGHDT and YNNKEL (reference sequence). CDR3 size: 16 residues. The CDR3 DNA follows: TGTGCCAGCAGCCAAGATCGGAGGAAACTGAACACTGAAGCTTTCTTT. Protein product: CASSQDRRKLNTEAFF.

The chain links TRBV7-3 to TRBJ2-4; 8 bases align to TRBD1. V shed 4 bases, J shed 6 bases, and the junction held 5 bases outside the gene matches. The CDR3 length is 14 residues. CDR1 and CDR2 from the germline V gene are SGHTA and FQGTGA. The DNA for the CDR3 is TGTGCCAGCAGCTCCCGCGACAGGGGAAACATTCAGTACTTC. Amino acids: CASSSRDRGNIQYF.

The chain recombines TRBV30 with TRBJ1-5; possibly TRBD1 for D (6 bases). The CDR3 runs 15 residues. CDR1 and CDR2 (germline): GTSNPN, SVGIG (reference sequence). V dropped 0 bases and J dropped 7 bases, with 16 bases sitting between them. The CDR3 protein is CAWSVQGILSQPQHF. Here the CDR3 DNA reads TGTGCCTGGAGTGTTCAGGGGATACTTTCCCAGCCCCAGCATTTT.